This T cell receptor (beta chain) came from a study of T cells in Graves' hyperthyroidism and ophthalmopathy. Study conclusions and caveats: The model made its ophthalmopathy prediction, and onset followed a median about 6.8 months later.

V was clipped by 7 bases and J by 3 bases; unmatched bases: 24. The CDR3 covers 19 residues. Germline CDR1 ENHRY, CDR2 SYGVKD. What was amplified from RNA transcripts were TCR beta CDR3 regions. First-round RT-PCR with HTBI primers amplified the TCR CDR3 region. TCRdb re-called the multiplex PCR reads through MiXCR, storing one row per CDR3 protein. The sample consists of approximately 400,000 distinct CDR3 sequences, under 20% of them appearing once. This clonotype was counted many times. Antigen unknown. If no ophthalmopathy progression occurred within 18 months, Graves' hyperthyroidism was stable. PBMCs were derived from roughly 10 ml fresh peripheral blood.

The sample comprised blood. The receptor's source is a woman between 18 and 29 years old with Graves' hyperthyroidism. The chain combines TRBV10-3 with TRBJ2-7, with TRBD1 matching over 7 bases. CDR3 region: CAIKGTGELSTILDYEQYF. The DNA for the CDR3 is TGTGCCATCAAGGGTACAGGGGAACTTTCTACGATCCTAGACTACGAGCAGTACTTC.